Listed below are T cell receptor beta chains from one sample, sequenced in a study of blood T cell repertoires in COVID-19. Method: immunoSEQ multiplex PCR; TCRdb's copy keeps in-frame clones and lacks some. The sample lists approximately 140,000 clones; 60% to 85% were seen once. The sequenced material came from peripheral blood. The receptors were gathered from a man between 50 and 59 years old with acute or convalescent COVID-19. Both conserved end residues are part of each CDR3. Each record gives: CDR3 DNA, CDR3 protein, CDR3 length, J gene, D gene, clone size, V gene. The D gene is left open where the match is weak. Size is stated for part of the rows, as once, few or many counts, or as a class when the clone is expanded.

CDR3nt: TGTGCCAGCAGCTTAGATATGGGAGCAGGCGAGCAGTACTTC
CDR3aa: CASSLDMGAGEQYF
len: 14
j_gene: TRBJ2-7
d_gene: -
abundance: once
v_gene: TRBV11-2

CDR3nt: TGCAGCGTTGAAGCCCCAACAGGGTTCGGAAACACCATATATTTT
CDR3aa: CSVEAPTGFGNTIYF
len: 15
j_gene: TRBJ1-3
d_gene: -
abundance: -
v_gene: TRBV29-1

CDR3nt: TGTGCCAGCAGCCAAGGGACAGGGGTTCGTAGCTATGGCTACACCTTC
CDR3aa: CASSQGTGVRSYGYTF
len: 16
j_gene: TRBJ1-2
d_gene: TRBD1
abundance: -
v_gene: TRBV3-1/TRBV3-2

CDR3nt: TGTGCCACTAGACAGGGGAACGAGCAGTACTTC
CDR3aa: CATRQGNEQYF
len: 11
j_gene: TRBJ2-7
d_gene: TRBD1
abundance: -
v_gene: TRBV19

CDR3nt: TGTGCCAGCAGCCACGACAGGGGGAACACCGGGGAGCTGTTTTTT
CDR3aa: CASSHDRGNTGELFF
len: 15
j_gene: TRBJ2-2
d_gene: TRBD1
abundance: -
v_gene: TRBV5-8

CDR3nt: TGCGCCAGCAGCCAACAGGGTTTAGTACCTAATGAAAAACTGTTTTTT
CDR3aa: CASSQQGLVPNEKLFF
len: 16
j_gene: TRBJ1-4
d_gene: -
abundance: -
v_gene: TRBV5-1

CDR3nt: TGCGCCAGCAGCCAAGGTACGAGGGATGGCTACACCTTC
CDR3aa: CASSQGTRDGYTF
len: 13
j_gene: TRBJ1-2
d_gene: -
abundance: few
v_gene: TRBV4-1

CDR3nt: TGTGCCAGCAGCTTAGGGTGGACTAGCGGGGGGGATTACAATGAGCAGTTCTTC
CDR3aa: CASSLGWTSGGDYNEQFF
len: 18
j_gene: TRBJ2-1
d_gene: TRBD2
abundance: -
v_gene: TRBV11-3

CDR3nt: TGTGCCAGCAGTTTGGGCAGGGGACGGGAGCCCCAGCATTTT
CDR3aa: CASSLGRGREPQHF
len: 14
j_gene: TRBJ1-5
d_gene: -
abundance: once
v_gene: TRBV27

CDR3nt: TGTGCCAGCAGTTTACAGGGGAGGAATTCACCCCTCCACTTT
CDR3aa: CASSLQGRNSPLHF
len: 14
j_gene: TRBJ1-6
d_gene: TRBD1
abundance: -
v_gene: TRBV6-5

CDR3nt: TGCAGCGCCATCGGGACAGCTAACTATGGCTACACCTTC
CDR3aa: CSAIGTANYGYTF
len: 13
j_gene: TRBJ1-2
d_gene: TRBD1
abundance: once
v_gene: TRBV29-1

CDR3nt: TGTGCCACCCAAACCCCAAGGAGAGGCACTGAAGCTTTCTTT
CDR3aa: CATQTPRRGTEAFF
len: 14
j_gene: TRBJ1-1
d_gene: -
abundance: -
v_gene: TRBV24-1

CDR3nt: TGTGCCAGCTCACCCGGACAGGGAAGGACTGAAGCTTTCTTT
CDR3aa: CASSPGQGRTEAFF
len: 14
j_gene: TRBJ1-1
d_gene: TRBD1
abundance: -
v_gene: TRBV18

CDR3nt: TGTGCCAGCAGTTACGACAGGGGTTGGGATGGCTACACCTTC
CDR3aa: CASSYDRGWDGYTF
len: 14
j_gene: TRBJ1-2
d_gene: TRBD1
abundance: -
v_gene: TRBV6-6

CDR3nt: TGTGCCATTCAAGCAACCTATAATTCACCCCTCCACTTT
CDR3aa: CAIQATYNSPLHF
len: 13
j_gene: TRBJ1-6
d_gene: -
abundance: -
v_gene: TRBV10-3

CDR3nt: TGCGCCAGCAGCGGAGGGACAGTTTCTAATGAAAAACTGTTTTTT
CDR3aa: CASSGGTVSNEKLFF
len: 15
j_gene: TRBJ1-4
d_gene: TRBD1
abundance: -
v_gene: TRBV5-1

CDR3nt: TGCGCCAGCAGCTTGGAGGGACAGATATACAATGAGCAGTTCTTC
CDR3aa: CASSLEGQIYNEQFF
len: 15
j_gene: TRBJ2-1
d_gene: TRBD1
abundance: once
v_gene: TRBV5-1

CDR3nt: TGTGCCAGCAGCCAACAGGGGGCTAATCAGCCCCAGCATTTT
CDR3aa: CASSQQGANQPQHF
len: 14
j_gene: TRBJ1-5
d_gene: TRBD1
abundance: -
v_gene: TRBV3-1/TRBV3-2

CDR3nt: TGTGCCAGTAGTACGCCGTTAACTAGTGCTTTCTTT
CDR3aa: CASSTPLTSAFF
len: 12
j_gene: TRBJ1-1
d_gene: -
abundance: -
v_gene: TRBV19

CDR3nt: TGTGCCAGCAGAGTCAGCTCCTATAATTCACCCCTCCACTTT
CDR3aa: CASRVSSYNSPLHF
len: 14
j_gene: TRBJ1-6
d_gene: -
abundance: -
v_gene: TRBV6-5

CDR3nt: TGTGCCAGCAAATTAGGAGGGCCTCTCTATGGCTACACCTTC
CDR3aa: CASKLGGPLYGYTF
len: 14
j_gene: TRBJ1-2
d_gene: -
abundance: few
v_gene: TRBV5-6

CDR3nt: TGTGCCTGGTCTCAGGGGGCTGGGACCGGGGAGCTGTTTTTT
CDR3aa: CAWSQGAGTGELFF
len: 14
j_gene: TRBJ2-2
d_gene: TRBD1
abundance: -
v_gene: TRBV30

CDR3nt: TGTGCCAGCGCCAGGGGGCAGGAAAAACTGTTTTTT
CDR3aa: CASARGQEKLFF
len: 12
j_gene: TRBJ1-4
d_gene: TRBD1
abundance: few
v_gene: TRBV2

CDR3nt: TGTGCCAGCTCATCGGACAGGGGGCGGCAGCCCCAGCATTTT
CDR3aa: CASSSDRGRQPQHF
len: 14
j_gene: TRBJ1-5
d_gene: TRBD1
abundance: once
v_gene: TRBV18

CDR3nt: TGCAGCGTTGAGGGGACTTATGGCTACACCTTC
CDR3aa: CSVEGTYGYTF
len: 11
j_gene: TRBJ1-2
d_gene: -
abundance: -
v_gene: TRBV29-1

CDR3nt: TGTGCCAGCAGCTTAAGCACTAGCAATCAGCCCCAGCATTTT
CDR3aa: CASSLSTSNQPQHF
len: 14
j_gene: TRBJ1-5
d_gene: -
abundance: -
v_gene: TRBV7-2

CDR3nt: TGTGCCAGCAGTTCAACAGGGGGCGCACCCGGGGAGCTGTTTTTT
CDR3aa: CASSSTGGAPGELFF
len: 15
j_gene: TRBJ2-2
d_gene: TRBD1
abundance: few
v_gene: TRBV27

CDR3nt: TGTGCCAGCTCATCGGGGGGGAACACTGAAGCTTTCTTT
CDR3aa: CASSSGGNTEAFF
len: 13
j_gene: TRBJ1-1
d_gene: -
abundance: -
v_gene: TRBV18